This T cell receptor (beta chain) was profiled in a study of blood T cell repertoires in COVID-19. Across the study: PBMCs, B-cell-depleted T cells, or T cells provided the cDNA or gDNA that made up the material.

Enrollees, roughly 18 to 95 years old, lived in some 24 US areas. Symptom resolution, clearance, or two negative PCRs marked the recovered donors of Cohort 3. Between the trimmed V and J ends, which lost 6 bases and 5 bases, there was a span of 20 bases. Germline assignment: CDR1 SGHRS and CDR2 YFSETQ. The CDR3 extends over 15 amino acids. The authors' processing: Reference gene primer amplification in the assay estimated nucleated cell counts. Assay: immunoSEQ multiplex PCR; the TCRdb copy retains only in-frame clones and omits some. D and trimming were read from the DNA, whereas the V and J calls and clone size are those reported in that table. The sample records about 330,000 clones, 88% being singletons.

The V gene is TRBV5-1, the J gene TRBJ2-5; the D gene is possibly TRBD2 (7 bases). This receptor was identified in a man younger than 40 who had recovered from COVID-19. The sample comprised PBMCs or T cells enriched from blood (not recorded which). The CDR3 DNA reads TGCGCCAGCAAGGGAGGGTCGGGGGGCCCGGAGACCCAGTACTTC. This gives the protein CASKGGSGGPETQYF.